A selection of T cell receptor beta chains follows, all from one sample in a study of T cells in Graves' hyperthyroidism and ophthalmopathy. TCRdb fed the multiplex PCR reads into MiXCR, producing one record per CDR3 protein. Of fewer than 550,000 distinct CDR3 sequences listed, around 22% are singletons. Sequenced input: blood. These receptors all come from a woman between 25 and 40 years old with Graves' ophthalmopathy. Both conserved end residues are part of each CDR3. The order of the fields is CDR3 length, J gene, V gene, CDR3 protein.

len: 16
j_gene: TRBJ2-7
v_gene: TRBV4-1
CDR3aa: CASSQDGQGGLYEQYF

len: 14
j_gene: TRBJ1-2
v_gene: TRBV12-3/TRBV12-4
CDR3aa: CASSLAAQGGGYTF

len: 11
j_gene: TRBJ1-2
v_gene: TRBV12-3/TRBV12-4
CDR3aa: CASSLGTAYTF

len: 13
j_gene: TRBJ2-7
v_gene: TRBV12-3/TRBV12-4
CDR3aa: CASSFDSSYEQYF

len: 13
j_gene: TRBJ1-1
v_gene: TRBV5-1
CDR3aa: CASSLDSDLPYTF

len: 16
j_gene: TRBJ2-7
v_gene: TRBV6-1
CDR3aa: CASSEAVGTPSYEQYF

len: 14
j_gene: TRBJ2-2
v_gene: TRBV24-1
CDR3aa: CATRDGANTGELFF

len: 19
j_gene: TRBJ2-7
v_gene: TRBV6-2/TRBV6-3
CDR3aa: CASSYSGQTGTGYIPSPIF

len: 17
j_gene: TRBJ2-5
v_gene: TRBV20-1
CDR3aa: CSADEGLPSGGWETQYF

len: 15
j_gene: TRBJ1-5
v_gene: TRBV12-3/TRBV12-4
CDR3aa: CASSVKPGANQPQHF

len: 13
j_gene: TRBJ2-7
v_gene: TRBV11-2
CDR3aa: CASSAGPGQVQYF

len: 13
j_gene: TRBJ2-7
v_gene: TRBV29-1
CDR3aa: CSVVPDVTYEQYF

len: 12
j_gene: TRBJ1-5
v_gene: TRBV20-1
CDR3aa: CSAAGGNQPQHF

len: 15
j_gene: TRBJ1-2
v_gene: TRBV6-1
CDR3aa: CASSEWVRAGYGYTF

len: 13
j_gene: TRBJ2-7
v_gene: TRBV10-3
CDR3aa: CAISESGPNEQHF

len: 15
j_gene: TRBJ1-5
v_gene: TRBV6-2/TRBV6-3
CDR3aa: CASSYLPGGNQPQHF

len: 13
j_gene: TRBJ2-4
v_gene: TRBV10-3
CDR3aa: CAISEGTDEVQYF

len: 16
j_gene: TRBJ1-6
v_gene: TRBV4-2
CDR3aa: CASSQSSTGNNSPLHF

len: 17
j_gene: TRBJ2-2
v_gene: TRBV7-3
CDR3aa: CASSQTAGGPDTGELFF

len: 14
j_gene: TRBJ2-5
v_gene: TRBV20-1
CDR3aa: CSASLGFFGETQYF

len: 15
j_gene: TRBJ1-5
v_gene: TRBV13
CDR3aa: CASSLGVRRNQPQHF

len: 15
j_gene: TRBJ2-2
v_gene: TRBV7-2
CDR3aa: CASSLAGALTGELFF

len: 14
j_gene: TRBJ2-5
v_gene: TRBV20-1
CDR3aa: CSADLAGVQETQYF

len: 16
j_gene: TRBJ2-7
v_gene: TRBV6-5
CDR3aa: CASSYWISRGIYEQYF

len: 15
j_gene: TRBJ2-5
v_gene: TRBV6-1
CDR3aa: CASSERSAHQETQYF

len: 15
j_gene: TRBJ2-2
v_gene: TRBV7-3
CDR3aa: CASSSTGDYTGELFF

len: 13
j_gene: TRBJ1-1
v_gene: TRBV6-5
CDR3aa: CASKPGQGGKAFF

len: 15
j_gene: TRBJ2-4
v_gene: TRBV7-2
CDR3aa: CASSFLSGGGYIKYF

len: 14
j_gene: TRBJ2-2
v_gene: TRBV6-2/TRBV6-3
CDR3aa: CASVTQGNTGELFF

len: 15
j_gene: TRBJ1-2
v_gene: TRBV20-1
CDR3aa: CSARDLVGPGYGYTF

len: 17
j_gene: TRBJ1-5
v_gene: TRBV20-1
CDR3aa: CSARDRFTKVSNQPQHF

len: 13
j_gene: TRBJ1-1
v_gene: TRBV29-1
CDR3aa: CSVDAGGKTEAFF

len: 15
j_gene: TRBJ1-2
v_gene: TRBV29-1
CDR3aa: CSVESDRGRDYGYTF

len: 15
j_gene: TRBJ2-6
v_gene: TRBV4-2
CDR3aa: CASSQDVLRANVLTF

len: 14
j_gene: TRBJ2-7
v_gene: TRBV28
CDR3aa: CASSAPGQGYEQYF

len: 14
j_gene: TRBJ1-1
v_gene: TRBV6-1
CDR3aa: CASSDIRVATEAFF

len: 14
j_gene: TRBJ2-4
v_gene: TRBV2
CDR3aa: CASSENVAKNIQYF

len: 14
j_gene: TRBJ1-1
v_gene: TRBV4-2
CDR3aa: CASSQVRMNTEAFF

len: 17
j_gene: TRBJ2-4
v_gene: TRBV2
CDR3aa: CASRSTGGFISKNIQYF

len: 12
j_gene: TRBJ1-1
v_gene: TRBV28
CDR3aa: CASSLLNTVAFF

len: 17
j_gene: TRBJ2-7
v_gene: TRBV20-1
CDR3aa: CSAIGLAGGPPRSEQYF

len: 16
j_gene: TRBJ1-5
v_gene: TRBV12-3/TRBV12-4
CDR3aa: CASSLTGSGQNQPQHF

len: 13
j_gene: TRBJ1-5
v_gene: TRBV6-1
CDR3aa: CASSEAFLQPQHF

len: 14
j_gene: TRBJ1-1
v_gene: TRBV2
CDR3aa: CASSDQGMNTEAFF

len: 17
j_gene: TRBJ1-1
v_gene: TRBV5-1
CDR3aa: CASSYAMAGGLNTEAFF

len: 12
j_gene: TRBJ2-3
v_gene: TRBV29-1
CDR3aa: CSVATGANTQYF

len: 14
j_gene: TRBJ1-5
v_gene: TRBV6-1
CDR3aa: CASSGDRDIQPQHF

len: 15
j_gene: TRBJ2-5
v_gene: TRBV18
CDR3aa: CASSRTGVNEETQYF

len: 13
j_gene: TRBJ2-7
v_gene: TRBV20-1
CDR3aa: CSVAGGVLYEQYF

len: 11
j_gene: TRBJ1-2
v_gene: TRBV12-3/TRBV12-4
CDR3aa: CASSLRGVSTF